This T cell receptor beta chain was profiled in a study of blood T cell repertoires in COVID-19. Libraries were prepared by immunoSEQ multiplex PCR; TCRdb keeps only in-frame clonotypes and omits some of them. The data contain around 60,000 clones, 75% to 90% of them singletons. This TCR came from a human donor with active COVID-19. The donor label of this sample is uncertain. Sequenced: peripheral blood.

CDR3: CASRQGTPTGELFF. CDR3 in DNA: TGTGCCAGCAGACAGGGTACCCCCACCGGGGAGCTGTTTTTT. The chain is built from TRBV28 and TRBJ2-2; maybe TRBD1 (6 bases). Trimming removed 6 bases from V and 4 bases from J, with 12 bases in between. The CDR3 has 14 amino acids. The germline gives CDR1 MDHEN, CDR2 SYDVKM. Together with reference TRBV28 and TRBJ2-2, the CDR3 gives the full variable domain: DVKVTQSSRYLVKRTGEKVFLECVQDMDHENMFWYRQDPGLGLRLIYFSYDVKMKEKGDIPEGYSVSREKKERFSLILESASTNQTSMYLCASRQGTPTGELFFGEGSRLTVL.